One and the same sample provided the 20 T cell receptor beta chains below, sequenced in a study of blood T cell repertoires in COVID-19. Clones were read by immunoSEQ multiplex PCR, and TCRdb kept only the in-frame ones, dropping some. This sample has 190,000 or so clones; approximately 80% occur once, and the top ten carry about 9%. Sequenced input: PBMCs or T cells enriched from blood (not recorded which). These receptor sequences come from a middle-aged man who had recovered from COVID-19.

This clone came up a few times. The chain recombines TRBV4-1 with TRBJ1-4; TRBD1 matches at 7 bases. In germline, CDR1 is MGHRA, CDR2 YSYEKL. The CDR3 extends over 14 amino acids. V lost 4 bases and J lost 5; bases outside the gene matches: 4. For the CDR3, the DNA is TGCGCCAGCAGCCTTACAGGGGTCAATGAAAAACTGTTTTTT. It yields the protein CASSLTGVNEKLFF.

This chain connects TRBV15 to TRBJ1-2; D is unclear. Germline lookup yields CDR1 LNHNV and CDR2 YYDKDF (reference sequence). V shed 0 bases and J shed 1 base, with 15 bases lying between them. This CDR3 has 17 residues. The chain's CDR3 is CATSRDVAVDINYGYTF. The CDR3 DNA follows: TGTGCCACCAGCAGAGATGTGGCAGTAGACATTAACTATGGCTACACCTTC.

This chain uses TRBV7-2 with TRBJ1-1, with D perhaps matching TRBD1 (6 bases). The germline V gene has CDR1 SGHTA and CDR2 FQGNSA. The CDR3 has 14 amino acids. Deletions cut 5 bases from V and 4 bases from J, with 14 bases between. CDR3 nucleotide sequence: TGTGCCAGCAGCGTACAGGGTAGGAGCACTGAAGCTTTCTTT. This sequence encodes CASSVQGRSTEAFF.

The chain joins TRBV19 to TRBJ2-3; 7 nucleotides align to TRBD2. The germline CDR1 and CDR2 sequences are LNHDA and SQIVND (reference sequence). After removal of 9 bases from V and 1 base from J, the junction contained 10 bases not matched to a gene. The CDR3 has 15 residues. The chain's CDR3 is CASGIGLAGTDTQYF. The CDR3, as DNA: TGTGCCAGCGGTATAGGGCTAGCGGGCACAGATACGCAGTATTTT.

This sequence joins TRBV30 and TRBJ2-1; 7 bases are shared with TRBD1. This CDR3 has 13 amino acids. CDR1 is GTSNPN and CDR2 is SVGIG in the germline V gene (reference sequence). V gave up 0 bases and J gave up 7 bases; unmatched junction bases: 3. The CDR3 region is CAWSVLTGNEQFF. The CDR3 bases are TGTGCCTGGAGTGTACTGACAGGGAATGAGCAGTTCTTC.

A single count supports this clone. This chain connects TRBV10-1 to TRBJ2-1; 7 bases are shared with TRBD2. This CDR3 comprises 13 residues. Germline CDR1 WNHNN, CDR2 SYGVQD (reference sequence). Trimming at V came to 2 bases and at J to 15 bases, leaving 10 bases not matched to a gene. For the CDR3, the DNA is TGCGCCAGCAGTGAGGTCAGGAGCGGGGATATGTTCTTC. Protein: CASSEVRSGDMFF.

V is TRBV6-4 and J is TRBJ2-2; 9 nucleotides match TRBD2. Trimming at V came to 3 bases and at J to 5 bases, leaving 4 bases not matched to a gene. This CDR3 contains 15 residues. Germline V gene sequence: CDR1 MRHNA, CDR2 SNTAGT. CDR3 region: CASSEAGGPTGELFF. The CDR3 DNA sequence: TGTGCCAGCAGTGAGGCGGGGGGGCCTACCGGGGAGCTGTTTTTT.

The chain uses TRBV6-1 and TRBJ1-2; the D is unclear. Trimming cost V 1 base and J 6 bases, with 9 bases left between them. Looked up from germline, CDR1 is MNHNS and CDR2 is SASEGT. This CDR3 spans 13 amino acids. CDR3 region: CASSEGSQDGYTF. CDR3 sequence (DNA): TGTGCCAGCAGTGAAGGATCCCAGGATGGCTACACCTTC.

The chain links TRBV5-1 to TRBJ2-3, with 9 bases that match TRBD2. V trimming: 4 bases; J trimming: 2 bases; junction bases outside the gene matches: 2. This CDR3 is 14 amino acids long. The V gene's germline CDR1 is SGHRS and CDR2 YFSETQ. The CDR3 DNA sequence: TGCGCCAGCAGCAGGACTAGCGACACAGATACGCAGTATTTT. The encoded protein is CASSRTSDTDTQYF.

The chain couples TRBV6-5 to TRBJ2-7, with a weak D call TRBD2 (5 bases). V was pared by 6 bases and J by 1 base, with 10 bases between. CDR3 size: 13 residues. Germline V gives CDR1 MNHEY, CDR2 SVGAGI. In DNA form, the CDR3 reads TGTGCCAGCAGAACCACGGGGTCCTACGAGCAGTACTTC. Protein sequence: CASRTTGSYEQYF.

V gene TRBV4-1 combines with J gene TRBJ1-5; no firm D call. Trimming left V 0 bases short and J 6 bases short, with 6 bases between. Germline V lookup: CDR1 MGHRA, CDR2 YSYEKL. There are 13 residues in the CDR3. The CDR3: CASSQEGAQPQHF. The CDR3 bases are TGCGCCAGCAGCCAAGAGGGAGCTCAGCCCCAGCATTTT.

The chain combines TRBV11-2 with TRBJ2-7; tentatively, D is TRBD2 (8 bases). Trimming left V 0 bases short and J 3 bases short, with 15 bases between. Germline V gives CDR1 SGHAT, CDR2 FQNNGV. This CDR3 comprises 16 residues. CDR3 in amino acids: CASSLDSGTAFYEQYF. The CDR3 nucleotides read TGTGCCAGCAGCTTAGATAGCGGGACAGCTTTCTACGAGCAGTACTTC.

The chain uses TRBV30 and TRBJ1-2; the D gene is possibly TRBD1 (5 bases). This CDR3 spans 14 amino acids. The V gene lost 1 base and the J gene lost 0 bases, with 9 bases spanning the gap. The germline CDR1 and CDR2 sequences are GTSNPN and SVGIG (reference sequence). CDR3 loop: CAWSGQLANYGYTF. As DNA, the CDR3 is TGTGCCTGGAGTGGACAGCTAGCTAACTATGGCTACACCTTC.

The gene calls are TRBV9 and TRBJ2-5; TRBD2 might be the D (6 bases). Germline values: CDR1 SGDLS, CDR2 YYNGEE. Trimming shortened V by 4 bases and J by 1 base, and 14 bases separated the two germline ends. The CDR3 is 15 amino acids. The CDR3 region has the DNA TGTGCCAGCAGCCGGGTTATGACTAGCCAAGAGACCCAGTACTTC. Its protein product is CASSRVMTSQETQYF.

J is TRBJ1-6 and V is TRBV19, with 7 nucleotides matching TRBD1. Germline CDR1 LNHDA, CDR2 SQIVND (reference sequence). J lost 10 bases, V lost 5 bases, and 11 bases had no gene match. This CDR3 region has 15 residues. CDR3: CASSVGGTVLSPLHF. CDR3 in DNA: TGTGCCAGTAGTGTCGGCGGGACAGTCCTCTCACCCCTCCACTTT. Complete variable domain (other parts from reference TRBV19 and TRBJ1-6): DGGITQSPKYLFRKEGQNVTLSCEQNLNHDAMYWYRQDPGQGLRLIYYSQIVNDFQKGDIAEGYSVSREKKESFPLTVTSAQKNPTAFYLCASSVGGTVLSPLHFGNGTRLTVT.

V and J are TRBV21-1 and TRBJ2-7; the D call TRBD1 from the table was never checked on the DNA. TRBV21-1 is shown as a pseudogene. The CDR3 is 15 amino acids. CDR3 DNA: TGTGCCAGCAGCAACCGTGGGGACAGGGCAACCGAGCAGTACTTC. Protein product: CASSNRGDRATEQYF.

The chain has TRBV3-1 (or the pseudogene TRBV3-2) and TRBJ2-4; D gene ambiguous. Trimming removed 5 bases at V and 0 bases at J, with 14 bases between. The germline V gene has CDR1 LGHDT and CDR2 YNNKEL (reference sequence). The CDR3 is 16 residues long. The CDR3, as DNA: TGTGCCAGCAGCTCCAGGTTAGGCCTAGCCAAAAACATTCAGTACTTC. It codes for CASSSRLGLAKNIQYF.

The V call is TRBV7-9, the J call TRBJ2-1; 9 nucleotides align to TRBD2. Per germline, CDR1 SEHNR and CDR2 FQNEAQ (reference sequence). This CDR3 is built from 15 residues. With V trimmed by 3 bases and J by 6 bases, 6 bases remained unmatched. The CDR3, as DNA: TGTGCCAGCAGCTTTCGCGGGGGGGAGGTCAATGAGCAGTTCTTC. Encoded protein: CASSFRGGEVNEQFF.

This chain uses TRBV6-5 with TRBJ1-5, with D possibly being TRBD1 (5 bases). This CDR3 contains 16 residues. Germline assignment: CDR1 MNHEY and CDR2 SVGAGI. V shed 0 bases and J shed 3 bases, with 12 bases lying between them. The CDR3 DNA sequence: TGTGCCAGCAGTTACTCGTATCAGGGCACCAATCAGCCCCAGCATTTT. This encodes CASSYSYQGTNQPQHF.

This clone was found once. The chain links TRBV6-5 to TRBJ1-5, with a weak D call TRBD1 (5 bases). Germline lookup yields CDR1 MNHEY and CDR2 SVGAGI. This CDR3 contains 14 residues. V lost 4 bases and J 1 base, leaving 8 bases between the germline ends. The CDR3 spells CASSSWGSNQPQHF. In nucleotides, the CDR3 is TGTGCCAGCAGTTCGTGGGGCAGCAATCAGCCCCAGCATTTT.